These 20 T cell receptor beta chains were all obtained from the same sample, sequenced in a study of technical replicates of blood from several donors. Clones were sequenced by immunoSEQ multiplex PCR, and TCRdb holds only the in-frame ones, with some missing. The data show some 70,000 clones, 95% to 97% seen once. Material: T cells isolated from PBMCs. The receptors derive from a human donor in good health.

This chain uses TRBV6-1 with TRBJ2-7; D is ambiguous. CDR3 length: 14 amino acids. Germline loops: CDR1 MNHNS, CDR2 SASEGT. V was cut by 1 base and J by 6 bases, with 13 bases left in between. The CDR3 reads CASSEGWASGEQYF. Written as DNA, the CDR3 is TGTGCCAGCAGTGAAGGGTGGGCCTCAGGCGAGCAGTACTTC.

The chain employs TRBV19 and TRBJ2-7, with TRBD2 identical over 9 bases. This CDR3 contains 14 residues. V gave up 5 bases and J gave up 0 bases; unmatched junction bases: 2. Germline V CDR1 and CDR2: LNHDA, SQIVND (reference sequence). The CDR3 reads CASSATSGSYEQYF. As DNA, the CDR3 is TGTGCCAGTAGTGCGACTAGCGGCTCCTACGAGCAGTACTTC.

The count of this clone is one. The CDR3 sequence is CASSPGQGTEKLFF. CDR3 DNA sequence: TGTGCCAGCAGCCCGGGACAGGGGACTGAAAAACTGTTTTTT. The V call is TRBV5-4, the J call TRBJ1-4; 10 bases agree with TRBD1. The V gene end was trimmed by 4 bases and the J gene end by 7 bases; junction bases not matched to a gene: 4. CDR1 and CDR2 from the germline V gene are SGHNT and YYREEE (reference sequence). CDR3 length: 14 amino acids.

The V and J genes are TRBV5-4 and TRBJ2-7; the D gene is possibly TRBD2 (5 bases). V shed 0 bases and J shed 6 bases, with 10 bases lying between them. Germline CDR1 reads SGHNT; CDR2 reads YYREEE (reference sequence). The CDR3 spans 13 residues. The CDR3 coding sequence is TGTGCCAGCAGCTTGGGCGGGTCCCTCGAGCAGTACTTC. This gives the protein CASSLGGSLEQYF. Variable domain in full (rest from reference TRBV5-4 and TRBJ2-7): ETGVTQSPTHLIKTRGQQVTLRCSSQSGHNTVSWYQQALGQGPQFIFQYYREEENGRGNFPPRFSGLQFPNYSSELNVNALELDDSALYLCASSLGGSLEQYFGPGTRLTVT.

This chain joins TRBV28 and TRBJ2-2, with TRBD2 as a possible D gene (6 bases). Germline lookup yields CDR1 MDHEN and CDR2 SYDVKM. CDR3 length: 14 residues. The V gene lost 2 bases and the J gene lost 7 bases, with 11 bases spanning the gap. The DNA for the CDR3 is TGTGCCAGCAGTTTACTGATAGCGGTCGGGGAGCTGTTTTTT. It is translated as CASSLLIAVGELFF. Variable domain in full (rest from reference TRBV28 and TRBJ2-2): DVKVTQSSRYLVKRTGEKVFLECVQDMDHENMFWYRQDPGLGLRLIYFSYDVKMKEKGDIPEGYSVSREKKERFSLILESASTNQTSMYLCASSLLIAVGELFFGEGSRLTVL.

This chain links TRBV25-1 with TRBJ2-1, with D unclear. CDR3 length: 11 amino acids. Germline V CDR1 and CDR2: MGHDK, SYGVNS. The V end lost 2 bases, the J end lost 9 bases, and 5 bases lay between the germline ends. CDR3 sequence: CASSEGGEQFF. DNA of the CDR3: TGTGCCAGCAGTGAAGGCGGTGAGCAGTTCTTC.

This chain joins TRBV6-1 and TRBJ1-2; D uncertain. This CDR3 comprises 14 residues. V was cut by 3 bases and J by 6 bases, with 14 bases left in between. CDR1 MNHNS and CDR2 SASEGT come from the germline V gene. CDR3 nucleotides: TGTGCCAGCAGTGAGGCCCGCGAGGTGAATGGCTACACCTTC. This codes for CASSEAREVNGYTF.

In DNA, the CDR3 is TGTGCCAGCAGCTTAGAAGAGGGACAGGGGGCCCAGGGAGCTTTCTTT. This gives the protein CASSLEEGQGAQGAFF. This chain links TRBV7-9 with TRBJ1-1, with 12 positions matching TRBD1. The CDR3 sequence is 16 residues long. V lost 1 base, J lost 10 bases, and 10 bases stayed unmatched. Germline values: CDR1 SEHNR, CDR2 FQNEAQ (reference sequence).

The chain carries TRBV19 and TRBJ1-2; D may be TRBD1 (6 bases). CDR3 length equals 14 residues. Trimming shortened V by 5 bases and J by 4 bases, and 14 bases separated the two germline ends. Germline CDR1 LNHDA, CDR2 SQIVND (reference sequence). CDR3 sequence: CASSPQGGGYGYTF. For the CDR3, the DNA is TGTGCCAGTAGTCCACAGGGAGGGGGCTATGGCTACACCTTC.

The CDR3, as DNA: TGTGCCACCAGGGCCGGCGGATTCAACACTGAAGCTTTCTTT. Its translation is CATRAGGFNTEAFF. This rearrangement joins TRBV28 to TRBJ1-1; tentative D call: TRBD1 (5 bases). Per the germline V gene, CDR1 is MDHEN and CDR2 is SYDVKM. This CDR3 is built from 14 residues. Trimming stripped 10 bases from V and 2 bases from J, with 17 bases between.

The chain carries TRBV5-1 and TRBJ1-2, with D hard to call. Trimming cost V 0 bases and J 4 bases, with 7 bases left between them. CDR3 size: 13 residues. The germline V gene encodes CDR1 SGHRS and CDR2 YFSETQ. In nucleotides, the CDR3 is TGCGCCAGCAGCTTGGCGGGAAGCTATGGCTACACCTTC. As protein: CASSLAGSYGYTF.

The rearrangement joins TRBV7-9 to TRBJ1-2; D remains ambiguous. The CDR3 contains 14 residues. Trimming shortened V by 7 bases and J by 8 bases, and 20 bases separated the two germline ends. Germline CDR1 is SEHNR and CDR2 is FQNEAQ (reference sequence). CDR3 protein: CASNRVAGSAGYTF. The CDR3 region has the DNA TGTGCCAGCAACCGAGTCGCCGGTTCCGCGGGCTACACCTTC.

The CDR3 region has the DNA TGTGCCAGTAGTGCCGGACAGGGCCTCGGGGAGCTGTTTTTT. It codes for CASSAGQGLGELFF. The V call is TRBV19, the J call TRBJ2-2; 8 bases map to TRBD1. Germline V lookup: CDR1 LNHDA, CDR2 SQIVND (reference sequence). The ends lost 5 bases at V and 7 bases at J; junction bases unmatched: 6. The CDR3 loop spans 14 amino acids.

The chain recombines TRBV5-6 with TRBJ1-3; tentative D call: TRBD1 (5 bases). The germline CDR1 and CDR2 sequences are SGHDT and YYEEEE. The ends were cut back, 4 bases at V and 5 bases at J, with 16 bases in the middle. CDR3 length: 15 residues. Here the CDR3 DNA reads TGTGCCAGCAGCCCCCGGTGGACACCACGAAACACCATATATTTT. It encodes CASSPRWTPRNTIYF.

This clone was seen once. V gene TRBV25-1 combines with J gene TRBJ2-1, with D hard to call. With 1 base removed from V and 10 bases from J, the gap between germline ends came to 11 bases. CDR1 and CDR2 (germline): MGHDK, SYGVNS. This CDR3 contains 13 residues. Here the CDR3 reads CASSESGGTEQFF. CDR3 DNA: TGTGCCAGCAGTGAATCTGGCGGTACCGAGCAGTTCTTC.

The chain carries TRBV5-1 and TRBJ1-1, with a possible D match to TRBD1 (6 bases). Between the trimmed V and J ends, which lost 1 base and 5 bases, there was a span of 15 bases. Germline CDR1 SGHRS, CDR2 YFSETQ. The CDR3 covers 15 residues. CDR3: CASSLQAQGNTEAFF. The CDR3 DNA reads TGCGCCAGCAGCTTGCAGGCGCAGGGGAATACTGAAGCTTTCTTT.

The CDR3 nucleotides read TGTGCCAGTAGTATAAGGGAGGGGGCCTACGAGCAGTACTTC. It encodes CASSIREGAYEQYF. The gene calls are TRBV19 and TRBJ2-7, with D possibly matching TRBD2 (7 bases). The germline CDR1 and CDR2 sequences are LNHDA and SQIVND (reference sequence). V was clipped by 2 bases and J by 2 bases, with 10 bases between them. The CDR3 is made up of 14 amino acids.

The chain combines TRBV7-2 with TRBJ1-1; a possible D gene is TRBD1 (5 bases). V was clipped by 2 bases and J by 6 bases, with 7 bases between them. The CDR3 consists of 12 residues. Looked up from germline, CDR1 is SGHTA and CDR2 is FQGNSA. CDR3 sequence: CASSLSRAEAFF. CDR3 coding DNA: TGTGCCAGCAGCTTAAGCAGGGCTGAAGCTTTCTTT.

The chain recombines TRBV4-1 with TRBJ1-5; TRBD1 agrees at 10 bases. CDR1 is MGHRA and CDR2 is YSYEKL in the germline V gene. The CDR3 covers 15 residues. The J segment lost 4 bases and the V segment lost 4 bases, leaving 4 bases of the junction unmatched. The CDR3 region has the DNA TGCGCCAGCAGCCCAGGACAGGGGGGTAATCAGCCCCAGCATTTT. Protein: CASSPGQGGNQPQHF.

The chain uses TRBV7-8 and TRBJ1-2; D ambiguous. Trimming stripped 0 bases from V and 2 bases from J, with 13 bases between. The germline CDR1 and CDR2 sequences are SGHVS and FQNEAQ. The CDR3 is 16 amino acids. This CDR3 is CASSLARVSRNYGYTF. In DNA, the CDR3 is TGTGCCAGCAGCTTAGCGCGGGTCTCCCGGAACTATGGCTACACCTTC.